The 13 T cell receptor beta chains given below trace back to one sample, sequenced in a study of response to subunit inactivated influenza vaccine (dated by TCRdb to the late 2010s). Libraries were made using RT-PCR. Sequencing used an Illumina HiSeq 2500. TCRdb trimmed public reads at Q25 via fastp, called clones via MiXCR and kept in-frame beta chains. Rows merge per CDR3 protein into single entries with the most common DNA and genes. The sample table contains about 610,000 distinct CDR3 sequences; only one count was recorded for 12% to 15% of them. Together, the top ten hold 11% of the sample. This material consisted of PBMCs from blood, taken approximately 12 days after vaccination. These receptors were collected from a man between 45 and 60 years old who received an inactivated influenza vaccine. Donor details come from another sample of the same person, matched by shared clones.

The chain carries TRBV12-3 or TRBV12-4 and TRBJ2-1; D is unclear. CDR3 size: 15 residues. Trimming stripped 3 bases from V and 0 bases from J, with 9 bases between. The CDR3 coding sequence is TGTGCCAGCAGTTTCTCTCGTAGCTCCTACAATGAGCAGTTCTTC. It specifies CASSFSRSSYNEQFF.

This chain joins TRBV11-2 and TRBJ2-3; 15 nucleotides align to TRBD2. The CDR3 is 18 amino acids. Losses at the gene ends were 1 base for V and 10 bases for J; bases not matched to a gene: 12. Germline CDR1 reads SGHAT; CDR2 reads FQNNGV. The CDR3 DNA sequence: TGTGCCAGCAGCTTAGGAGGGACTAGCGGGGGGAATGTCGGCGCGCAGTATTTT. This encodes CASSLGGTSGGNVGAQYF.

The chain uses TRBV9 and TRBJ2-1, with 8 bases matching TRBD2. Germline values: CDR1 SGDLS, CDR2 YYNGEE. J was trimmed by 0 bases and V by 4 bases; bases with no gene match: 12. This CDR3 has 18 amino acids. The CDR3 spells CASSPVVAGTSSYNEQFF. CDR3 sequence (DNA): TGTGCCAGCAGCCCTGTGGTAGCGGGGACGAGCTCCTACAATGAGCAGTTCTTC.

This clonotype has ten or more counts. The J gene is TRBJ2-1, the V gene TRBV19; D possibly corresponds to TRBD1 (6 bases). The germline V and J ends were trimmed by 6 bases and 10 bases, with 16 bases remaining between them. The length of the CDR3 is 13 residues. Germline V gene data show CDR1 as LNHDA and CDR2 as SQIVND (reference sequence). The CDR3 reads CASRLTGLKEQFF. In nucleotides, the CDR3 is TGTGCCAGTAGACTGACAGGCTTGAAGGAGCAGTTCTTC.

The chain couples TRBV27 to TRBJ2-1, with TRBD2 matching over 9 bases. Germline V gives CDR1 MNHEY, CDR2 SMNVEV (reference sequence). The CDR3 runs to 14 residues. V gave up 5 bases and J gave up 9 bases; unmatched junction bases: 8. The DNA of the CDR3 is TGTGCCAGCAGTCCTGGAGTAGCGGGAGTTGAGCAGTTCTTC. Translated, it gives CASSPGVAGVEQFF.

CDR3 nucleotide sequence: TGTGCCAGCAGCTCAAGGACAGGCCAAGCTTTCTTT. Its translation: CASSSRTGQAFF. The V gene is TRBV7-2, the J gene TRBJ1-1, with 7 bases lining up with TRBD1. Trimming cost V 4 bases and J 9 bases; bases outside gene matches: 5. The CDR3 runs to 12 residues. Germline V gene data show CDR1 as SGHTA and CDR2 as FQGNSA.

The chain is built from TRBV13 and TRBJ2-1; 8 nucleotides agree with TRBD2. Per germline, CDR1 PRHDT and CDR2 FYEKMQ (reference sequence). There are 15 residues in the CDR3. Trimming removed 8 bases from V and 7 bases from J; junction bases left unmatched: 13. CDR3 residues: CASGSSPGGPNEQFF. The CDR3 nucleotides are TGTGCCAGCGGGTCTTCCCCGGGAGGGCCGAATGAGCAGTTCTTC.

This clonotype was seen a handful of times. V usage is TRBV5-1 and J usage is TRBJ2-1, with a weak D call TRBD1 (6 bases). V shed 3 bases and J shed 2 bases, with 12 bases lying between them. This CDR3 region has 15 residues. The germline V gene has CDR1 SGHRS and CDR2 YFSETQ. CDR3 protein: CASSYRDTAYNEQFF. CDR3 coding DNA: TGCGCCAGCAGCTACCGGGACACCGCCTACAATGAGCAGTTCTTC.

The V call is TRBV25-1, the J call TRBJ2-7; possible D gene TRBD2, 6 bases. The ends were cut back, 4 bases at V and 2 bases at J, with 12 bases in the middle. The CDR3 runs 14 residues. CDR1 MGHDK and CDR2 SYGVNS come from the germline V gene. The CDR3 sequence is CASSGRRGTYEQYF. The CDR3, as DNA: TGTGCCAGCAGTGGTCGGCGGGGAACCTACGAGCAGTACTTC.

This clonotype was counted only a few times. This chain joins TRBV20-1 and TRBJ2-7, with 11 bases that match TRBD2. Germline V gene lookup returns CDR1 DFQATT and CDR2 SNEGSKA (reference sequence). J gave up 7 bases and V 6 bases, and 8 bases lay outside the gene matches. The CDR3 extends over 13 amino acids. The CDR3 region has the DNA TGCAGTGCCCCTACTAGCGGGAGTGATGAGCAGTACTTC. Translating gives CSAPTSGSDEQYF.

The chain carries TRBV3-1 and TRBJ2-5; D unclear. This CDR3 region has 13 residues. V was shortened by 1 base and J by 5 bases, with 8 bases between the two germline ends. The germline CDR1 and CDR2 sequences are LGHDT and YNNKEL (reference sequence). This CDR3 reads CASSQGPVETQYF. DNA of the CDR3: TGTGCCAGCAGCCAAGGGCCGGTGGAGACCCAGTACTTC.

This clonotype was recorded a few times. The chain links TRBV10-3 to TRBJ1-5; D gene ambiguous. Trimming took 4 bases from V and 2 from J, leaving 12 bases between them. The CDR3 sequence is 15 residues long. Germline values: CDR1 ENHRY, CDR2 SYGVKD. The CDR3 loop is CAISVTNGGNQPQHF. In DNA, the CDR3 is TGTGCCATCAGTGTTACGAACGGGGGCAATCAGCCCCAGCATTTT.

This clonotype was found a few times. The chain combines TRBV20-1 with TRBJ2-5, with a weak D call TRBD1 (5 bases). The CDR3 is 14 amino acids. V lost 0 bases, J lost 5 bases, and 13 bases lay in between. From germline, CDR1 is DFQATT and CDR2 SNEGSKA (reference sequence). As DNA, the CDR3 is TGCAGTGCTAGAGATGGCAGGGATCGGGAGACCCAGTACTTC. It translates to CSARDGRDRETQYF.